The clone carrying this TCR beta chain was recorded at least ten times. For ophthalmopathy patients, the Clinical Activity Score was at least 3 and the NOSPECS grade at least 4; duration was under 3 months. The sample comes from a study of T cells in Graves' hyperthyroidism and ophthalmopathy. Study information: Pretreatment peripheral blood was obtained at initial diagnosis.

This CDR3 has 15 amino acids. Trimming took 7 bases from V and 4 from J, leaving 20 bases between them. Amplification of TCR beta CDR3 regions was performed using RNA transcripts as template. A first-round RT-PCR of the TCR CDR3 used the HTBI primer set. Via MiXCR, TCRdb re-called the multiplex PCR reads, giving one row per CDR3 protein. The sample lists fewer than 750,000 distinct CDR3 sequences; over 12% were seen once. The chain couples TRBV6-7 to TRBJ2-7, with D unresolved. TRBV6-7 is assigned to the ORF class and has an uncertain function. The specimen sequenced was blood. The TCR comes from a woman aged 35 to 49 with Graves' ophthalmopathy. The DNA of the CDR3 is TGTGCCAGCAAAATCTTCCCCGCCCCCCCGTACGAGCAGTACTTC. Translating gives CASKIFPAPPYEQYF.